This T cell receptor beta chain was recovered during a study of T cell repertoires in cytomegalovirus infection (dated by TCRdb to between 2017 and 2020). At the level of the whole study: The peptide stimulations were aimed at well-studied HLA-B-restricted epitopes as well as recently identified HLA-C-restricted CMV epitopes, whose presentation resists viral immunomodulation. Donor HLA type was relevant to the analysis, as public TCR beta signatures indicated carriage of CMV infection together with the matching HLA type. What the work shows at the level of the full study, not this receptor alone: The ex vivo response was dominated by HLA-C-restricted CMV-specific TCR beta clonotypes, which also provided the single most frequent clonotype in two of eight donors. In both this cohort and an independent cohort of several hundred donors, the cumulative frequency of public TCR beta family members distinguished carriers of CMV infection plus the relevant HLA type.

The sample's treatment or condition label, in plain terms: in vitro stimulation with specific CMV peptide epitopes to enrich CMV-specific T cells. Details on this clonotype: Its antigen is unknown. No much larger clonotype is one base removed from it; base qualities were not supplied.

V loses 7 bases of germline sequence and J loses 1 base, and the interval between the two ends is 14 bases. Looking up the germline V gene yields CDR1 SQVTM and CDR2 ANQGSEA. The CDR3 runs 14 residues from the cysteine to the phenylalanine. Just CDR3 DNA is preserved here, 42 bases in frame from base 1. TCRdb shows the sequencer as Illumina HiSeq 1500. TCRdb reran the public reads through fastp at Q25 and MiXCR, keeping productive beta chains. Each CDR3 protein gets just one entry, which takes the most common genes and DNA from the rows behind it. The sample table shows a few hundred thousand distinct CDR3 sequences, and 40% are seen once. The ten largest clonotypes hold 40% to 60% of the sample.

The chain joins TRBV29-1 to TRBJ2-4; the D gene is not confidently resolved. This TCR came from a human donor in good health (CMV status not recorded). Some clones in this sample may be carry-over from other donors' samples. Sequenced here: cultured PBMCs, sampled from culture after CMV antigen stimulation. DNA sequence: TGCAGCGCCTCCCCGCTCCGCGCCAAAAACATTCAGTACTTC. Its translation is CSASPLRAKNIQYF.